Following are 30 T cell receptor beta chains from one sample sequenced in a study of OX40 agonist ivuxolimab in advanced cancers. Generated by immunoSEQ multiplex PCR, the TCRdb table keeps only in-frame clones and is missing some. Of about 89,000 clones listed, 85% to 90% are singletons. The sequencing used CD4+ or CD8+ T cells sorted from blood, collected in a trial of the OX40 agonist ivuxolimab. The receptors stem from an adult with an advanced solid tumor such as melanoma, head and neck, liver or kidney cancer.

V gene TRBV4-2 combines with J gene TRBJ1-1; no clear D. The CDR3 sequence is 15 residues long. Germline-derived CDR1 and CDR2 are LGHNA and YNFKEQ. The V gene lost 5 bases and the J gene lost 5 bases, with 18 bases spanning the gap. The CDR3 protein is CASSFQSALRTEAFF. The CDR3 coding sequence is TGTGCCAGCAGCTTTCAGTCAGCCCTGAGGACTGAAGCTTTCTTT.

The V and J genes are TRBV27 and TRBJ2-7; D uncertain. Germline V gene lookup returns CDR1 MNHEY and CDR2 SMNVEV (reference sequence). V was cut by 3 bases and J by 6 bases, with 9 bases left in between. The CDR3 has 12 amino acids. DNA of the CDR3: TGTGCCAGCAGTTTGGGCGGTCTCGAGCAGTACTTC. Translation: CASSLGGLEQYF.

This chain links TRBV5-1 with TRBJ2-1; 11 bases are shared with TRBD2. Germline CDR1 reads SGHRS; CDR2 reads YFSETQ. The CDR3 has 15 residues. V gave up 4 bases and J gave up 5 bases; unmatched junction bases: 5. This CDR3 reads CASSDGTSGHNEQFF. The CDR3 nucleotides are TGCGCCAGCAGCGACGGGACTAGCGGACACAATGAGCAGTTCTTC.

This chain uses TRBV7-9 with TRBJ1-1; D is unclear. The CDR3 spans 12 residues. Germline CDR1 and CDR2: SEHNR and FQNEAQ (reference sequence). Trimming stripped 2 bases from V and 8 bases from J, with 9 bases between. The CDR3: CASSLLEREAFF. The CDR3 DNA reads TGTGCCAGCAGCTTATTGGAAAGGGAAGCTTTCTTT.

The J gene is TRBJ2-3, the V gene TRBV7-9; no clear D. V dropped 5 bases and J dropped 2 bases, with 11 bases sitting between them. Germline V gene lookup returns CDR1 SEHNR and CDR2 FQNEAQ (reference sequence). There are 14 residues in the CDR3. Here the CDR3 DNA reads TGTGCCAGCAGCCCACTCTCCACCACAGATACGCAGTATTTT. Translating gives CASSPLSTTDTQYF.

The genes are TRBV27 and TRBJ1-6, with D maybe TRBD1 (6 bases). Germline V CDR1 and CDR2: MNHEY, SMNVEV (reference sequence). The ends were cut back, 7 bases at V and 7 bases at J, with 17 bases in the middle. The CDR3 is 15 residues long. CDR3 region: CASNLQGWGNSPLHF. The CDR3, as DNA: TGTGCCAGCAACCTACAGGGATGGGGGAATTCACCCCTCCACTTT.

This clone was seen a few times. The CDR3 region has the DNA TGCGCCAGCAGGAAGAACACTGAAGCTTTCTTT. Protein: CASRKNTEAFF. The V and J genes are TRBV5-1 and TRBJ1-1; D remains unclear. Trimming removed 5 bases at V and 1 base at J, with 3 bases between. Germline V gives CDR1 SGHRS, CDR2 YFSETQ. This CDR3 contains 11 residues. The whole variable domain, filled in from reference TRBV5-1 and TRBJ1-1, reads KAGVTQTPRYLIKTRGQQVTLSCSPISGHRSVSWYQQTPGQGLQFLFEYFSETQRNKGNFPGRFSGRQFSNSRSEMNVSTLELGDSALYLCASRKNTEAFFGQGTRLTVV.

The rearrangement joins TRBV30 to TRBJ2-7; 9 positions agree with TRBD2. J gave up 3 bases and V 1 base, and 4 bases lay outside the gene matches. Germline assignment: CDR1 GTSNPN and CDR2 SVGIG (reference sequence). The CDR3 has 14 amino acids. As DNA, the CDR3 is TGTGCCTGGAGTGATAAAGCGGGAGGCTACGAGCAGTACTTC. Its translation: CAWSDKAGGYEQYF.

The rearrangement links TRBV27 to TRBJ2-1, with 9 bases matching TRBD2. Germline CDR1 reads MNHEY; CDR2 reads SMNVEV (reference sequence). V dropped 5 bases and J dropped 7; count of bases not matched to a gene: 9. The CDR3 is 15 amino acids. The CDR3 protein is CASSLSGRNPNEQFF. The CDR3 DNA sequence: TGTGCCAGCAGTCTTAGCGGGAGAAACCCGAATGAGCAGTTCTTC.

V usage is TRBV27 and J usage is TRBJ2-7; perhaps TRBD2 as D (6 bases). CDR1 is MNHEY and CDR2 is SMNVEV in the germline V gene (reference sequence). This CDR3 is 14 amino acids long. V lost 4 bases to trimming and J lost 0 bases, with 10 bases between them. Here the CDR3 reads CASSSWDSSYEQYF. The CDR3 nucleotides read TGTGCCAGCAGTTCCTGGGACTCCTCCTACGAGCAGTACTTC.

The V call is TRBV5-1, the J call TRBJ2-1; TRBD2 might be the D (6 bases). The ends were cut back, 6 bases at V and 7 bases at J, with 17 bases in the middle. The germline V gene encodes CDR1 SGHRS and CDR2 YFSETQ. This CDR3 spans 14 amino acids. CDR3 sequence (DNA): TGCGCCAGCATAGGCGGGACCCCCCGGAATGAGCAGTTCTTC. Translation: CASIGGTPRNEQFF.

This chain uses TRBV19 with TRBJ2-7; 11 bases are a match to TRBD1. The J segment lost 1 base and the V segment lost 3 bases, leaving 8 bases of the junction unmatched. The CDR3 totals 17 residues. Looked up from germline, CDR1 is LNHDA and CDR2 is SQIVND (reference sequence). Here the CDR3 reads CASSIREGTGGSYEQYF. As DNA, the CDR3 is TGTGCCAGTAGTATCAGGGAAGGGACAGGGGGGTCCTACGAGCAGTACTTC.

This chain uses TRBV2 with TRBJ2-5; 7 bases are shared with TRBD2. The J segment lost 3 bases and the V segment lost 6 bases, leaving 4 bases of the junction unmatched. This CDR3 comprises 13 residues. Germline CDR1 reads SNHLY; CDR2 reads FYNNEI. The CDR3: CASRQAGEETQYF. DNA of the CDR3: TGTGCCAGCAGGCAGGCGGGGGAAGAGACCCAGTACTTC.

The genes are TRBV6-6 and TRBJ2-7; D may correspond to TRBD1 or TRBD2 (5 bases each). From germline, CDR1 is MNHNY and CDR2 SVGAGI (reference sequence). Trimming pared 0 bases from V and 4 bases from J, leaving 10 bases between. The CDR3 is 14 amino acids. CDR3 sequence reads: CASSYSGARYEQYF. The CDR3, as DNA: TGTGCCAGCAGTTACTCCGGGGCTAGGTACGAGCAGTACTTC.

The chain uses TRBV11-2 and TRBJ2-3; D perhaps matches TRBD2 (5 bases). The V end lost 3 bases, the J end lost 2 bases, and 9 bases lay between the germline ends. The length of the CDR3 is 14 residues. Germline loops: CDR1 SGHAT, CDR2 FQNNGV. This CDR3 is CASSFSGITDTQYF. The CDR3 DNA sequence: TGTGCCAGCAGCTTCTCGGGGATCACAGATACGCAGTATTTT.

This rearrangement joins TRBV30 to TRBJ1-1, with D possibly matching TRBD1 (6 bases). The V gene's germline CDR1 is GTSNPN and CDR2 SVGIG (reference sequence). V lost 7 bases to trimming and J lost 0 bases, with 9 bases between them. This CDR3 region has 12 residues. CDR3 bases: TGTGCCTTTAACAGGGTGAACACTGAAGCTTTCTTT. This gives the protein CAFNRVNTEAFF.

This clone was recorded only once. This sequence joins TRBV25-1 and TRBJ1-4, with 10 positions matching TRBD1. The CDR3 sequence is 16 residues long. V was clipped by 4 bases and J by 8 bases; unmatched bases: 10. Germline V gene lookup returns CDR1 MGHDK and CDR2 SYGVNS. CDR3 coding DNA: TGTGCCAGCAGTGTCGCGGTTGGGGGACAGGGGGAAAAACTGTTTTTT. This gives the protein CASSVAVGGQGEKLFF. Full variable domain (missing parts from reference TRBV25-1 and TRBJ1-4): EADIYQTPRYLVIGTGKKITLECSQTMGHDKMYWYQQDPGMELHLIHYSYGVNSTEKGDLSSESTVSRIRTEHFPLTLESARPSHTSQYLCASSVAVGGQGEKLFFGSGTQLSVL.

J is TRBJ1-5 and V is TRBV7-2; D gene ambiguous. With 1 base removed from V and 3 bases from J, the gap between germline ends came to 7 bases. The CDR3 contains 14 residues. Germline V gives CDR1 SGHTA, CDR2 FQGNSA. In nucleotides, the CDR3 is TGTGCCAGCAGCTTAGTTCCCCACAATCAGCCCCAGCATTTT. This encodes CASSLVPHNQPQHF.

The chain uses TRBV15 and TRBJ2-2; D uncertain. V lost 5 bases, J lost 6 bases, and 7 bases lay in between. In germline, CDR1 is LNHNV, CDR2 YYDKDF (reference sequence). The CDR3 is made up of 12 amino acids. For the CDR3, the DNA is TGTGCCACCAGCCCCTGGGCCGGGGAGCTGTTTTTT. It yields the protein CATSPWAGELFF.

The rearrangement uses TRBV10-1 and TRBJ2-1, with 13 bases aligning to TRBD2. CDR1 is WNHNN and CDR2 is SYGVQD in the germline V gene (reference sequence). V lost 3 bases and J lost 0; bases outside the gene matches: 5. The CDR3 sequence is 18 residues long. The CDR3 sequence: CASSDPTSGGISYNEQFF. Here the CDR3 DNA reads TGCGCCAGCAGTGACCCGACTAGCGGGGGGATCTCCTACAATGAGCAGTTCTTC.

This chain joins TRBV29-1 and TRBJ1-1; D remains unclear. Trimming removed 3 bases at V and 0 bases at J, with 8 bases between. CDR1 is SQVTM, CDR2 ANQGSEA, per germline. The CDR3 loop spans 13 amino acids. The CDR3 region has the DNA TGCAGCGTTGATTCGAAGCTGAACACTGAAGCTTTCTTT. This translates into CSVDSKLNTEAFF.

The V and J genes are TRBV10-3 and TRBJ1-5; TRBD1 might be the D (5 bases). Germline CDR1 is ENHRY and CDR2 is SYGVKD. V was cut by 6 bases and J by 5 bases, with 14 bases left in between. The CDR3 is 14 residues long. The CDR3 here is CAIRAGAAHQPQHF. CDR3 coding DNA: TGTGCCATCAGAGCCGGGGCAGCCCATCAGCCCCAGCATTTT.

This rearrangement joins TRBV30 to TRBJ2-7; no reliable D call. CDR3 length: 11 residues. Trimming took off 2 bases at V and 3 bases at J, with 5 bases between the two ends. Germline CDR1 reads GTSNPN; CDR2 reads SVGIG (reference sequence). The CDR3 bases are TGTGCCTGGAGTCGTTTCTACGAGCAGTACTTC. Translated: CAWSRFYEQYF.

The chain combines TRBV18 with TRBJ1-1; no clear D. Germline CDR1 reads KGHSH; CDR2 reads LQKENI. The ends were cut back, 3 bases at V and 2 bases at J, with 7 bases in the middle. This CDR3 comprises 13 residues. The CDR3 bases are TGTGCCAGCTCACCCGGGGATAACACTGAAGCTTTCTTT. Translation: CASSPGDNTEAFF.

The rearrangement uses TRBV27 and TRBJ2-3; maybe TRBD2 (5 bases). Per the germline V gene, CDR1 is MNHEY and CDR2 is SMNVEV (reference sequence). CDR3 size: 17 residues. The ends were cut back, 1 base at V and 0 bases at J, with 14 bases in the middle. CDR3 DNA sequence: TGTGCCAGCAGTTTATTTTCGCGGGCCCCTAGCACAGATACGCAGTATTTT. Translated, it gives CASSLFSRAPSTDTQYF.

This chain joins TRBV7-2 and TRBJ1-2; D gene uncertain. Trimming shortened V by 0 bases and J by 8 bases, and 13 bases separated the two germline ends. CDR3 length: 14 amino acids. Germline assignment: CDR1 SGHTA and CDR2 FQGNSA. The CDR3 DNA sequence: TGTGCCAGCAGCTTAGCGCCGGCGGGATCGGGCTACACCTTC. Residues: CASSLAPAGSGYTF.

The rearrangement joins TRBV4-2 to TRBJ2-2, with a possible D match to TRBD2 (5 bases). This CDR3 is 17 amino acids long. V lost 0 bases and J lost 6, with 17 bases in between. Germline V gene lookup returns CDR1 LGHNA and CDR2 YNFKEQ. For the CDR3, the DNA is TGTGCCAGCAGCCAAGATCGGTATTTGGGAGCGGCCGGGGAGCTGTTTTTT. Protein sequence: CASSQDRYLGAAGELFF.

This chain uses TRBV7-8 with TRBJ2-2; no reliable D call. Germline assignment: CDR1 SGHVS and CDR2 FQNEAQ. The CDR3 sequence is 12 residues long. The V end was cut by 3 bases, the J end by 6 bases, with 5 bases between. This CDR3 is CASSFSAGELFF. For the CDR3, the DNA is TGTGCCAGCAGCTTCTCCGCCGGGGAGCTGTTTTTT.

DNA of the CDR3: TGTGCCATCAGGAGACAGACCGCTAACTATGGCTACACCTTC. Protein: CAIRRQTANYGYTF. The rearrangement uses TRBV10-3 and TRBJ1-2, with TRBD1 as a possible D gene (5 bases). The ends were cut back, 6 bases at V and 0 bases at J, with 11 bases in the middle. Germline assignment: CDR1 ENHRY and CDR2 SYGVKD. The CDR3 spans 14 residues.

This CDR3 is CASREQDFNQPQHF. CDR3 DNA sequence: TGCGCCAGCAGGGAGCAGGATTTCAATCAGCCCCAGCATTTT. This chain joins TRBV5-1 and TRBJ1-5, with D unclear. Trimming took off 5 bases at V and 3 bases at J, with 12 bases between the two ends. Germline CDR1 reads SGHRS; CDR2 reads YFSETQ. This CDR3 has 14 residues.